The source of this T cell receptor (beta chain) is a study of identifying expanded T cells in peripheral blood. CDR1 PRHDT and CDR2 FYEKMQ come from the germline V gene (reference sequence). The junction had 12 bases not matched to a gene; V was cut back by 0 bases and J by 6 bases. The CDR3 is made up of 17 amino acids. Method: immunoSEQ multiplex PCR; TCRdb's copy keeps in-frame clones and lacks some. The sample contains about 58,000 clones, about 80% of which appear only once. Comments on this clone: Its specificity is unknown.

Study-wide results and limits: Technical replicates showed roughly 1.2 changed clones; approximately 2 weeks roughly 16; four weeks 19. Across healthy donors, higher total template counts meant significantly greater approximately 2-week count variance.

During the collection period, no donor immune events like infections were recorded. The receptor was derived from a person aged 18 to 70 in good health. The chain links TRBV13 to TRBJ1-2, with 8 nucleotides matching TRBD1. Sequencing used blood. This CDR3 is CASSLGPQTGEVDGYTF. The DNA for the CDR3 is TGTGCCAGCAGCTTAGGCCCACAGACAGGGGAAGTCGATGGCTACACCTTC.